The 20 T cell receptor beta chains listed next were all sequenced from one sample in a study of lymphopenia after photon versus proton radiotherapy. The assay was immunoSEQ multiplex PCR, and TCRdb's table has in-frame clones only and misses some. The sample consists of about 39,000 clones, around nine tenths of them appearing once. Here the sequenced sample was peripheral blood, taken from a patient treated with photon-based radiotherapy. The receptors were sampled from a man aged 55 to 70 with cholangiocarcinoma.

The chain combines TRBV12-5 with TRBJ2-1; 8 bases match TRBD1. Germline V CDR1 and CDR2: LGHNT, FRNRAP. The CDR3 sequence is 14 residues long. V lost 8 bases, J lost 3 bases, and 6 bases stayed unmatched. The CDR3: CASSRDRFYNEQFF. The CDR3 region has the DNA TGTGCTAGTTCTAGGGACAGGTTCTACAATGAGCAGTTCTTC.

The chain is built from TRBV2 and TRBJ2-4, with 8 bases fitting TRBD1. In germline, CDR1 is SNHLY, CDR2 FYNNEI. CDR3 size: 15 residues. Trimming took 4 bases from V and 6 from J; bases not matched to a gene: 8. The CDR3 spells CASSVEDRAANIQYF. The CDR3 coding sequence is TGTGCCAGCAGTGTGGAGGACAGGGCTGCAAACATTCAGTACTTC.

The V call is TRBV29-1, the J call TRBJ1-2, with a possible D match to TRBD1 (5 bases). Germline V CDR1 and CDR2: SQVTM, ANQGSEA. The V gene lost 4 bases and the J gene lost 8 bases, with 11 bases spanning the gap. The CDR3 is made up of 11 amino acids. In nucleotides, the CDR3 is TGCAGCGTTGGACAGACGCCGGGCTACACCTTC. Translation gives CSVGQTPGYTF. Filled out from reference TRBV29-1 and TRBJ1-2, the complete variable domain reads SAVISQKPSRDICQRGTSLTIQCQVDSQVTMMFWYRQQPGQSLTLIATANQGSEATYESGFVIDKFPISRPNLTFSTLTVSNMSPEDSSIYLCSVGQTPGYTFGSGTRLTVV.

The chain employs TRBV18 and TRBJ2-3; 13 nucleotides agree with TRBD2. This CDR3 has 16 residues. The trim removed 5 bases at V and 3 bases at J, leaving 5 bases unmatched. Germline CDR1 KGHSH, CDR2 LQKENI. The CDR3: CASSARLAGGTDTQYF. The CDR3 DNA sequence: TGTGCCAGCTCAGCTCGACTAGCGGGAGGAACAGATACGCAGTATTTT.

V usage is TRBV11-3 and J usage is TRBJ2-2; D is uncertain. This CDR3 spans 14 amino acids. CDR1 is SGHNT, CDR2 YENEEA, per germline. Trimming cost V 3 bases and J 6 bases, with 11 bases left between them. DNA for the CDR3: TGTGCCAGCAGCTTCCGACCACCGCCCGGGGAGCTGTTTTTT. Its protein is CASSFRPPPGELFF. The full variable domain, rest sourced from reference TRBV11-3 and TRBJ2-2, is EAGVVQSPRYKIIEKKQPVAFWCNPISGHNTLYWYLQNLGQGPELLIRYENEEAVDDSQLPKDRFSAERLKGVDSTLKIQPAELGDSAVYLCASSFRPPPGELFFGEGSRLTVL.

The chain joins TRBV27 to TRBJ1-1; TRBD1 is a possible D gene (6 bases). In germline, CDR1 is MNHEY, CDR2 SMNVEV (reference sequence). V was cut by 6 bases and J by 1 base, with 9 bases left in between. This CDR3 is 13 amino acids long. The CDR3 DNA is TGTGCCAGCAGGGGACACCAGAACACTGAAGCTTTCTTT. Its protein product is CASRGHQNTEAFF.

The rearrangement joins TRBV7-6 to TRBJ2-6; D is unclear. This CDR3 is built from 17 residues. Germline V gives CDR1 SGHVS, CDR2 FNYEAQ. Trimming shortened V by 5 bases and J by 0 bases, and 14 bases separated the two germline ends. CDR3 nucleotide sequence: TGTGCCAGCAGCATAGTAAACCCAGGCTCTGGGGCCAACGTCCTGACTTTC. Translation: CASSIVNPGSGANVLTF.

CDR3 loop: CASSSDRLPYEQYF. The CDR3 DNA reads TGTGCCAGCAGCTCAGACAGACTCCCCTACGAGCAGTACTTC. V usage is TRBV7-9 and J usage is TRBJ2-7; perhaps TRBD1 as D (5 bases). This CDR3 contains 14 residues. CDR1 and CDR2 from the germline V gene are SEHNR and FQNEAQ (reference sequence). Trimming cost V 4 bases and J 2 bases, with 12 bases left between them.

The rearrangement uses TRBV9 and TRBJ1-2; 7 bases fit TRBD1. The CDR3 spans 14 residues. With 4 bases clipped from V and 7 bases from J, the junction kept 10 bases outside the gene matches. Germline V gene lookup returns CDR1 SGDLS and CDR2 YYNGEE. CDR3 nucleotides: TGTGCCAGCAGCAACCGACAGGGTAGGGCTGGCTACACCTTC. Its translation: CASSNRQGRAGYTF.

This clone occurred once. The chain combines TRBV29-1 with TRBJ2-7, with D hard to call. The CDR3 contains 13 residues. From germline, CDR1 is SQVTM and CDR2 ANQGSEA. Trimming took 0 bases from V and 4 from J, leaving 10 bases between them. The CDR3 bases are TGCAGCGTTGAAGATCCGACGGATTACGAGCAGTACTTC. Translation: CSVEDPTDYEQYF.

The V call is TRBV7-8, the J call TRBJ2-1; D is uncertain. This CDR3 has 13 residues. Trimming shortened V by 6 bases and J by 7 bases, and 13 bases separated the two germline ends. In germline, CDR1 is SGHVS, CDR2 FQNEAQ. CDR3 residues: CASSLLRANEQFF. The CDR3 coding sequence is TGTGCCAGCAGTCTACTACGGGCGAATGAGCAGTTCTTC. Full variable domain (missing parts from reference TRBV7-8 and TRBJ2-1): GAGVSQSPRYKVAKRGQDVALRCDPISGHVSLFWYQQALGQGPEFLTYFQNEAQLDKSGLPSDRFFAERPEGSVSTLKIQRTQQEDSAVYLCASSLLRANEQFFGPGTRLTVL.

This clone came up once. The chain has TRBV9 and TRBJ2-2; unclear D gene. Germline V gene lookup returns CDR1 SGDLS and CDR2 YYNGEE. The CDR3 loop spans 14 amino acids. V lost 0 bases, J lost 4 bases, and 7 bases lay in between. In nucleotides, the CDR3 is TGTGCCAGCAGCGTAGAACCCGGCACCGGGGAGCTGTTTTTT. Encoded protein: CASSVEPGTGELFF.

The chain employs TRBV14 and TRBJ2-1; 7 positions agree with TRBD1. This CDR3 is 16 amino acids long. Germline V gene data show CDR1 as SGHDN and CDR2 as FVKESK. The V and J ends lost 3 bases and 3 bases, in that order; junction bases with no gene match: 8. CDR3 sequence: CASSQINRGVYNEQFF. The CDR3 DNA is TGTGCCAGCAGCCAGATTAACAGGGGTGTCTACAATGAGCAGTTCTTC.

The rearrangement links TRBV9 to TRBJ2-2; the match to TRBD2 covers 8 bases. This CDR3 region has 15 residues. The J segment lost 4 bases and the V segment lost 3 bases, leaving 5 bases of the junction unmatched. From germline, CDR1 is SGDLS and CDR2 YYNGEE. The CDR3 is CASSGSAGGTGELFF. CDR3 coding DNA: TGTGCCAGCAGCGGCTCCGCGGGGGGCACCGGGGAGCTGTTTTTT.

The chain joins TRBV5-1 to TRBJ2-7; 9 bases are shared with TRBD2. Germline V gives CDR1 SGHRS, CDR2 YFSETQ. This CDR3 region has 16 residues. V lost 0 bases and J lost 3; bases outside the gene matches: 7. The CDR3 region is CASSLEGGRAVYEQYF. The CDR3 coding sequence is TGCGCCAGCAGCTTGGAGGGCGGGAGGGCCGTCTACGAGCAGTACTTC.

The J gene is TRBJ1-4, the V gene TRBV15; possibly TRBD1 for D (5 bases). V was cut by 2 bases and J by 1 base, with 5 bases left in between. Germline CDR1 LNHNV, CDR2 YYDKDF (reference sequence). CDR3 length: 14 residues. In nucleotides, the CDR3 is TGTGCCACCAGCAGACAGGGAACTAATGAAAAACTGTTTTTT. Translated: CATSRQGTNEKLFF.

The J gene is TRBJ2-2, the V gene TRBV19, with 7 nucleotides matching TRBD2. The CDR3 has 14 residues. Per the germline V gene, CDR1 is LNHDA and CDR2 is SQIVND (reference sequence). V trimming: 5 bases; J trimming: 4 bases; junction bases outside the gene matches: 4. CDR3 nucleotide sequence: TGTGCCAGTAGTGACGCGGGAGTCACCGGGGAGCTGTTTTTT. Translation gives CASSDAGVTGELFF.

The chain carries TRBV18 and TRBJ1-2, with 9 positions matching TRBD1. Unmatched junction bases numbered 7, after V lost 3 bases and J lost 8 bases. This CDR3 region has 14 residues. Germline CDR1 reads KGHSH; CDR2 reads LQKENI. CDR3 in DNA: TGTGCCAGCTCACCCCCCGGGACAGGGCTAGGCTACACCTTC. Translated: CASSPPGTGLGYTF.

The J gene is TRBJ2-7, the V gene TRBV28; 7 bases agree with TRBD1. Germline V gives CDR1 MDHEN, CDR2 SYDVKM. V lost 7 bases, J lost 4 bases, and 10 bases stayed unmatched. CDR3 length: 14 amino acids. CDR3 nucleotides: TGTGCCAGCACTCGACAGGGTTCTTTTTACGAGCAGTACTTC. This encodes CASTRQGSFYEQYF.

CDR3 nucleotides: TGCAGCGTTGGGCGCCCTAGTGGGGTCGATACGCAGTATTTT. Encoded protein: CSVGRPSGVDTQYF. This sequence joins TRBV29-1 and TRBJ2-3; D not resolved. This CDR3 is 14 amino acids long. Trimming took off 4 bases at V and 6 bases at J, with 17 bases between the two ends. CDR1 is SQVTM, CDR2 ANQGSEA, per germline.